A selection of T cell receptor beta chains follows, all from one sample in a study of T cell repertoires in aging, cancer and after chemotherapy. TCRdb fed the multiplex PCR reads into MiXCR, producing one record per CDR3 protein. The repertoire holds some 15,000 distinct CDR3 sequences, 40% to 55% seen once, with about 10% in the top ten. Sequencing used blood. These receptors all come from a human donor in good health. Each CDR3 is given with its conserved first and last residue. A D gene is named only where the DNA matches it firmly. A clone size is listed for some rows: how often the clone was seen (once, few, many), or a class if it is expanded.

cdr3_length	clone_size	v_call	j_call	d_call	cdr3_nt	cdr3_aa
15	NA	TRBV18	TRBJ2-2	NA	TGTGCCAGCTCACCATATACCGGATACACCGGGGAGCTGTTTTTT	CASSPYTGYTGELFF
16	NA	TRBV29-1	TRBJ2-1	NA	TGCAGCGTTGAAGGTTCCGGGAGTCGTAGGTACAATGAGCAGTTCTTC	CSVEGSGSRRYNEQFF
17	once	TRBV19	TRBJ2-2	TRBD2	TGTGCCAATAGTATACGACTAGCGGGACGTAACACCGGGGAGCTGTTTTTT	CANSIRLAGRNTGELFF
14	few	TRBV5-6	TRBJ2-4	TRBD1	TGTGCCAGCAGCGCGGGGACAGGGAAGCACATTCAGTACTTC	CASSAGTGKHIQYF
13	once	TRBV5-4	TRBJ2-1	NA	TGTGCCAGCAGCCCAGGAAGCTACAATGAGCAGTTCTTC	CASSPGSYNEQFF
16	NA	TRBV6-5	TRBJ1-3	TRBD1	TGTGCCAGCAGTTACTCAGGGACAGCCTCTGGAAACACCATATATTTT	CASSYSGTASGNTIYF
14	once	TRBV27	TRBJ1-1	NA	TGTGCCAGCAGTTTATTAAGGGAGAACACTGAAGCTTTCTTT	CASSLLRENTEAFF
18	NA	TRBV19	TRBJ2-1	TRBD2	TGTGCCAGTAGTATTTTTGCTAGCGGGAGCCGCTCCTACAATGAGCAGTTCTTC	CASSIFASGSRSYNEQFF
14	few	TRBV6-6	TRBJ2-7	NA	TGTGCCAGCAGTTACCCACAGGAGTCCTACGAGCAGTACTTC	CASSYPQESYEQYF
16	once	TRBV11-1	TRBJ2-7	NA	TGTGCCAGCAGCTTAGCCCCCCCCCCGAGCTCCTACGAGCAGTACTTC	CASSLAPPPSSYEQYF
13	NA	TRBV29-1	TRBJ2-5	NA	TGCAGCGTTGAAGGGGGCGCAGGGGAGACCCAGTACTTC	CSVEGGAGETQYF
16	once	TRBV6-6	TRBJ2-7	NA	TGTGCCAGCAGTCCCCCCCTGGACCTGGGCTCCTACGAGCAGTACTTC	CASSPPLDLGSYEQYF
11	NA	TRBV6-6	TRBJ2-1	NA	TGTGCCAGCAGTAATGGCCGTGAGCAGTTCTTC	CASSNGREQFF
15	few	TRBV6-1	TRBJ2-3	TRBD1	TGTGCCAGCAGTGGGGTATCAGGGGGCGCAGATACGCAGTATTTT	CASSGVSGGADTQYF
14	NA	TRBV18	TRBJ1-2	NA	TGTGCCAGCTCAACGGGACAAAGTAACTATGGCTACACCTTC	CASSTGQSNYGYTF
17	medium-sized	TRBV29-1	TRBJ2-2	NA	TGCAGCGTTGGAGGGACCGCCGGCCAGGGCAAGACCGGGGAGCTGTTTTTT	CSVGGTAGQGKTGELFF
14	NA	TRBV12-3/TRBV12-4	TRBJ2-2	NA	TGTGCCAGCAGTTTTTTGGGCGGGGCCGGGGAGCTGTTTTTT	CASSFLGGAGELFF
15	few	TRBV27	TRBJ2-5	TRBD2	TGTGCCAGCAGTCAAACTAGCGGGCCTAGAGAGACCCAGTACTTC	CASSQTSGPRETQYF
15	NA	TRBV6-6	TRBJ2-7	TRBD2	TGTGCCAGCAGTTTTTATAGCGGGTTCTCCGTCGAGCAGTACTTC	CASSFYSGFSVEQYF
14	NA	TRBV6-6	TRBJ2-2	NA	TGTGCCAGCAGTTACTCCCGGGTTACCGGGGAGCTGTTTTTT	CASSYSRVTGELFF
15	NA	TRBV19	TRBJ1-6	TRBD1	TGTGCCAGTAGTAGCCGGACAGGGGTGGGGTCACCCCTCCACTTT	CASSSRTGVGSPLHF
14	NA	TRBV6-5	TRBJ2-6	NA	TGTGCCAGCAGAGAAGGGTCTGGGGCCAACGTCCTGACTTTC	CASREGSGANVLTF
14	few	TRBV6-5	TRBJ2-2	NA	TGTGCCAGCAGTTACTATAGGGCGGCCGGGGAGCTGTTTTTT	CASSYYRAAGELFF
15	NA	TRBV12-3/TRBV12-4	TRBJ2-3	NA	TGTGCCAGCAGTTTACCCCGGGGCGCCACAGATACGCAGTATTTT	CASSLPRGATDTQYF
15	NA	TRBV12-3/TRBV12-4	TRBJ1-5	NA	TGTGCCAGCAGTCCTACCTGGGGTAGCAATCAGCCCCAGCATTTT	CASSPTWGSNQPQHF
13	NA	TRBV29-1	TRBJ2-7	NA	TGCAGCGTTGAAGCCTTTTCCTCCTACGAGCAGTACTTC	CSVEAFSSYEQYF
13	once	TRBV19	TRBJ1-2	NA	TGTGCCAGTAGTATAGAAGTAAACTATGGCTACACCTTC	CASSIEVNYGYTF
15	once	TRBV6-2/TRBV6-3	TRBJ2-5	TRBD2	TGTGCCAGCAGTTACTCGCGGGGGTCTAAAGAGACCCAGTACTTC	CASSYSRGSKETQYF
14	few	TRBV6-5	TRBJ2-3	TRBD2	TGTGCCAGCAGTTACACGGGACTAGTTGATACGCAGTATTTT	CASSYTGLVDTQYF
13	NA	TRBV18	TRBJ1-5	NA	TGTGCCAGCTCACCATCAAGGGCAGGGCCCCAGCATTTT	CASSPSRAGPQHF
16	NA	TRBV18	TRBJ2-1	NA	TGTGCCAGCTCACAACAGGACCTCGGGGCCGCCTATGAGCAGTTCTTC	CASSQQDLGAAYEQFF
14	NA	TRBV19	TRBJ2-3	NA	TGTGCCAGTAGTATAAGGGGCGGTCAGGATACGCAGTATTTT	CASSIRGGQDTQYF
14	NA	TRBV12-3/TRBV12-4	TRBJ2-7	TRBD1	TGTGCCAGCAGGAAGACAGGGAACTCCTACGAGCAGTACTTC	CASRKTGNSYEQYF
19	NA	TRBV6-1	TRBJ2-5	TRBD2	TGTGCCAGCACGCGGGACAGGGTGCAACCTAGCGGGAGGAGGGAGACCCAGTACTTC	CASTRDRVQPSGRRETQYF
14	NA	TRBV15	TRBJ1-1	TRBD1	TGTGCCACCAGCAGAGTAACAGGGGGAACTGAAGCTTTCTTT	CATSRVTGGTEAFF
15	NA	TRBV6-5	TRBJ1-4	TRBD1	TGTGCCAGCAGTCCCCGGGGACAGGGTGGTCAAAAACTGTTTTTT	CASSPRGQGGQKLFF
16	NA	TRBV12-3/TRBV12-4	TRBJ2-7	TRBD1	TGTGCCAGCAGTTTAGATCTGGGACAGGCCGCCTTCGAGCAGTACTTC	CASSLDLGQAAFEQYF